This T cell receptor (beta chain) was identified in a study of control samples from healthy donors and cancer patients. The data were produced by immunoSEQ multiplex PCR, yet TCRdb's version contains in-frame clones alone and is incomplete. Among roughly 50,000 clones listed, 85% to 95% were seen once. The source is a man under 40 with colorectal cancer. What was sequenced was PBMCs.

CDR3 protein: CSVPRDRGQTGELFF. The CDR3, as DNA: TGCAGCGTCCCGAGGGACAGGGGGCAAACCGGGGAGCTGTTTTTT. This chain joins TRBV29-1 and TRBJ2-2, with TRBD1 identical over 12 bases. J gave up 5 bases and V 6 bases, and 7 bases lay outside the gene matches. The CDR3 spans 15 residues. Germline V lookup: CDR1 SQVTM, CDR2 ANQGSEA.